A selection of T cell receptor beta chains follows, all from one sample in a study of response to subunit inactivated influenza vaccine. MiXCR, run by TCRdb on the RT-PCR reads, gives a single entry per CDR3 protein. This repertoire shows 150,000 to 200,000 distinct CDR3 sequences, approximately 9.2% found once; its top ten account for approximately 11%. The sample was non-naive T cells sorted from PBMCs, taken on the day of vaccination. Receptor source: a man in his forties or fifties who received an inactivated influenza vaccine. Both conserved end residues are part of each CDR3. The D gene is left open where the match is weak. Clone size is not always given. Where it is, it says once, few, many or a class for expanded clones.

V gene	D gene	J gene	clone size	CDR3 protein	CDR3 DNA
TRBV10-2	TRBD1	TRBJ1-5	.	CASAETGGGQPQHF	TGCGCCAGCGCCGAGACAGGGGGCGGACAGCCCCAGCATTTT
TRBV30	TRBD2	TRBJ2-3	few	CAWSARRTSLKDTQYF	TGTGCCTGGAGTGCCCGAAGGACTAGCTTGAAAGATACGCAGTATTTT
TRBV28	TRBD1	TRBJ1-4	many	CASRWDSTTNEKLFF	TGTGCCAGCAGATGGGACAGCACAACTAATGAAAAACTGTTTTTT
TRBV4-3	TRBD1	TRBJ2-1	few	CASSQGQANEQFF	TGCGCCAGCAGCCAGGGACAGGCCAATGAGCAGTTCTTC
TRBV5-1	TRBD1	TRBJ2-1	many	CASSLGTGKKNEQFF	TGCGCCAGCAGCTTGGGGACAGGGAAAAAGAATGAGCAGTTCTTC
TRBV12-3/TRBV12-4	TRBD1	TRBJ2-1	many	CASSLVGQGLNNEQFF	TGTGCCAGCAGTTTAGTGGGACAGGGCCTCAACAATGAGCAGTTCTTC
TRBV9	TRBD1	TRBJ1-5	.	CASSPGGGPQPQHF	TGTGCCAGCAGCCCAGGGGGGGGCCCTCAGCCCCAGCATTTT
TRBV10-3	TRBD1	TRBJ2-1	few	CAIRDTGGSYNEQFF	TGTGCCATCAGGGACACAGGGGGATCCTACAATGAGCAGTTCTTC
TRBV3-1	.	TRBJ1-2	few	CASSQSWGTYGYTF	TGTGCCAGCAGCCAATCATGGGGGACCTATGGCTACACCTTC
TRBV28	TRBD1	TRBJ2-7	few	CASSGQGHYEQYF	TGTGCCAGCAGTGGACAGGGGCACTACGAGCAGTACTTC
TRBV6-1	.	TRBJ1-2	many	CASSERGPNTF	TGTGCCAGCAGTGAACGAGGCCCTAACACCTTC
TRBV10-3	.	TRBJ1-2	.	CAISEMGVPGRYGYTF	TGTGCCATCAGTGAGATGGGGGTACCGGGGCGCTATGGCTACACCTTC
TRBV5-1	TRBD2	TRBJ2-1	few	CASSLVPAGGPNEQFF	TGCGCCAGCAGCTTGGTTCCAGCGGGAGGGCCCAATGAGCAGTTCTTC
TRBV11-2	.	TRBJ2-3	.	CASSVGDTQYF	TGTGCCAGCAGCGTAGGGGATACGCAGTATTTT
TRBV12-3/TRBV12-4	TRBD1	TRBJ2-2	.	CASSKKGQGRAGELFF	TGTGCCAGCAGTAAAAAGGGACAGGGTCGGGCCGGGGAGCTGTTTTTT
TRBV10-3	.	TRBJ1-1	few	CATAMSGGIMNTEAFF	TGTGCCACCGCAATGAGTGGAGGGATCATGAACACTGAAGCTTTCTTT
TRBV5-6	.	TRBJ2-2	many	CASSAAGANTGELFF	TGTGCCAGCAGCGCCGCAGGGGCGAACACCGGGGAGCTGTTTTTT
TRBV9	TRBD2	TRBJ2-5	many	CASSGGGKTQYF	TGTGCCAGCAGCGGGGGGGGGAAGACCCAGTACTTC
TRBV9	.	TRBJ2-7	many	CASSSGPLRGQYF	TGTGCCAGCAGCTCCGGTCCCCTACGAGGGCAGTACTTC
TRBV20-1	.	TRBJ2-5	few	CSAWPANQETQYF	TGCAGTGCATGGCCAGCGAACCAAGAGACCCAGTACTTC
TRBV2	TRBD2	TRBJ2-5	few	CASRWGGPETQYF	TGTGCCAGCAGGTGGGGGGGTCCAGAGACCCAGTACTTC
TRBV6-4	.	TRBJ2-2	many	CASRDINTGELFF	TGTGCCAGCAGAGACATTAACACCGGGGAGCTGTTTTTT
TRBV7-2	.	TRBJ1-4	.	CASSLFAEKLFF	TGTGCCAGCAGCTTATTTGCCGAAAAACTGTTTTTT
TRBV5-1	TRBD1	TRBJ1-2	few	CASSQPGQAYGYTF	TGCGCCAGCAGCCAGCCGGGACAGGCCTATGGCTACACCTTC
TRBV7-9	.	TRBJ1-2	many	CASSPLAGSYGYTF	TGTGCCAGCAGCCCCCTGGCAGGAAGCTATGGCTACACCTTC
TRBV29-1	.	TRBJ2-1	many	CSVEFRGRYEQFF	TGCAGCGTTGAGTTCCGGGGTCGTTATGAGCAGTTCTTC
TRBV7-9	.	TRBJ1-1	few	CASNQGLMPESFF	TGTGCCAGCAACCAGGGCTTAATGCCTGAATCTTTCTTT
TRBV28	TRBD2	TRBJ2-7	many	CASSLLGLAGYEQYF	TGTGCCAGCAGTTTACTGGGACTAGCGGGTTACGAGCAGTACTTC
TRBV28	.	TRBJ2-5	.	CAIGLSGETQYF	TGTGCCATCGGACTTTCAGGGGAGACCCAGTACTTC
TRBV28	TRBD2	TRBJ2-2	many	CASSGGADTGELFF	TGTGCCAGCAGCGGGGGGGCGGACACCGGGGAGCTGTTTTTT
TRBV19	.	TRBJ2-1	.	CASSYTWGGKHEQFF	TGTGCCAGTAGTTATACTTGGGGTGGAAAGCATGAGCAGTTCTTC
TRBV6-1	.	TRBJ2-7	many	CASSLSLQGVEQYF	TGTGCCAGCAGTCTCAGTTTACAGGGAGTCGAGCAGTACTTC
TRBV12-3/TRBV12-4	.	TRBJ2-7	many	CASSGTAIYEQYF	TGTGCCAGCAGCGGGACGGCGATCTACGAGCAGTACTTC
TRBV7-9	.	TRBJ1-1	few	CASRADGYTEAFF	TGTGCCAGCAGGGCGGACGGTTACACTGAAGCTTTCTTT
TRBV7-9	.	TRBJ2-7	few	CASSPKQFRAYEQYF	TGTGCCAGCAGCCCAAAACAATTTCGGGCCTACGAGCAGTACTTC
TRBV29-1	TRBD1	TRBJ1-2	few	CSAQTGTGLYGYTF	TGCAGCGCTCAAACCGGGACAGGGCTCTATGGCTACACCTTC
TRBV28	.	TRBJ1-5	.	CASSSGLQSNQPQHF	TGTGCCAGCAGTTCAGGACTGCAGAGCAATCAGCCCCAGCATTTT
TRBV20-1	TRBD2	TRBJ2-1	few	CRVSGSTYNEQFF	TGCAGGGTCAGCGGGAGTACCTACAATGAGCAGTTCTTC
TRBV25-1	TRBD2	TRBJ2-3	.	CASSPDSWWVAGNHGGSTDTQYF	TGTGCCAGCAGTCCGGACAGTTGGTGGGTAGCGGGGAATCACGGGGGGTCCACAGATACGCAGTATTTT
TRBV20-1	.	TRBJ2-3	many	CSAPGVWSTDTQYF	TGCAGTGCGCCTGGGGTGTGGAGCACAGATACGCAGTATTTT
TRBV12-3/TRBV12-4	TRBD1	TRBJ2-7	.	CASSLEGQGAKEQYF	TGTGCCAGCAGTTTAGAGGGACAGGGGGCTAAGGAGCAGTACTTC
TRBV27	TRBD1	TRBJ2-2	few	CASSPRTGIRGELFF	TGTGCCAGCAGTCCTAGGACAGGGATCCGTGGGGAGCTGTTTTTT
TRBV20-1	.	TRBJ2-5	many	CSGLGPFKETQYF	TGCAGCGGCCTGGGGCCTTTCAAGGAGACCCAGTACTTC
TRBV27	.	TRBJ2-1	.	CASSKRDTLQEFF	TGTGCCAGCAGTAAACGGGACACCTTACAGGAGTTCTTC
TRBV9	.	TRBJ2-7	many	CASSVGYEQYF	TGTGCCAGCAGCGTGGGGTACGAGCAGTACTTC
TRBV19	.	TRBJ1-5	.	CASSPTGLNQPQHF	TGTGCCAGTAGTCCAACAGGGCTCAATCAGCCCCAGCATTTT
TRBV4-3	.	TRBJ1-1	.	CASSQVGGYEAFF	TGCGCCAGCAGCCAAGTGGGAGGCTATGAAGCTTTCTTT